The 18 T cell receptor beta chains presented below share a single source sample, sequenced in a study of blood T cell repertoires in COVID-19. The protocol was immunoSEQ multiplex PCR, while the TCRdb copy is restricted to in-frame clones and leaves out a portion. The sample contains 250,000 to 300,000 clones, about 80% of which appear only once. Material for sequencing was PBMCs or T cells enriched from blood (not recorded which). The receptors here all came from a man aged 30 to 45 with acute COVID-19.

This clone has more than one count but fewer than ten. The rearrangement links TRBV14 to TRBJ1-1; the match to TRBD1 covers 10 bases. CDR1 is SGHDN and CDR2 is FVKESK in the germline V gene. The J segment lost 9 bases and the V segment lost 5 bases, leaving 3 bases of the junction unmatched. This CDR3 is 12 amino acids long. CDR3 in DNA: TGTGCCAGCAGCTGGGACAGGGGTAAAGCTTTCTTT. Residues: CASSWDRGKAFF.

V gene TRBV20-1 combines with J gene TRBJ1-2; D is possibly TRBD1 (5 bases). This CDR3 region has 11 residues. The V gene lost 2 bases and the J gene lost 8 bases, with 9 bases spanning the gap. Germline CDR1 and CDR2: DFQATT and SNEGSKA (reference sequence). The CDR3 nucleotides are TGCAGTGCTAGATCAGGGAACGGCTACACCTTC. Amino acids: CSARSGNGYTF.

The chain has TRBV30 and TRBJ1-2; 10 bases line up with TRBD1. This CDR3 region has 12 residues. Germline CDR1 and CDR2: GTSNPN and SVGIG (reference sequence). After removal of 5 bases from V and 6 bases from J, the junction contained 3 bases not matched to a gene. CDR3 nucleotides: TGTGCCTGGGAGGGACAGGGGCATGGCTACACCTTC. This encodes CAWEGQGHGYTF.

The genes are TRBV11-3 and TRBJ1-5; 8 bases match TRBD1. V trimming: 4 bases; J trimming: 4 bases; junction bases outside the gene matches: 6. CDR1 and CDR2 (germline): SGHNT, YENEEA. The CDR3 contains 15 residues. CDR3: CASSSGTGENQPQHF. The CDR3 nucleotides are TGTGCCAGCAGCTCCGGGACAGGTGAGAATCAGCCCCAGCATTTT.

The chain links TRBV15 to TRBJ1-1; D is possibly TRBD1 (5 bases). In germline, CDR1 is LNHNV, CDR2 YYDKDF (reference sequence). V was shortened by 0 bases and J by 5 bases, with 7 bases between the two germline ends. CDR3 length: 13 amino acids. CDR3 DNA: TGTGCCACCAGCAGAGAACGGGGGACTGAAGCTTTCTTT. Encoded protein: CATSRERGTEAFF.

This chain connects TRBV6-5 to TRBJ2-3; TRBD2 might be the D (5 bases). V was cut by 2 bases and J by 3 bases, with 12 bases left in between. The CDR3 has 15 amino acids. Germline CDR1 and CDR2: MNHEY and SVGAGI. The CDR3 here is CASSYERGRTDTQYF. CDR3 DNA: TGTGCCAGCAGTTACGAGCGTGGGAGAACAGATACGCAGTATTTT.

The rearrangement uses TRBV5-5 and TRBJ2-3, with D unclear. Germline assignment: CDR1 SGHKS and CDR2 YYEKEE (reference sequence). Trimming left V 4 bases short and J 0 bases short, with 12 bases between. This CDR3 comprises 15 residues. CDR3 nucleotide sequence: TGTGCCAGCAGCCCTGGGCAAGCTAGCACAGATACGCAGTATTTT. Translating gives CASSPGQASTDTQYF.

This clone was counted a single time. The CDR3 coding sequence is TGTGCCTGGAGGGAGCCAGCCTCTGGAAACACCATATATTTT. Residues: CAWREPASGNTIYF. The chain couples TRBV30 to TRBJ1-3; D remains ambiguous. This CDR3 comprises 14 residues. Deletions cut 3 bases from V and 0 bases from J, with 9 bases between. The germline V gene has CDR1 GTSNPN and CDR2 SVGIG (reference sequence).

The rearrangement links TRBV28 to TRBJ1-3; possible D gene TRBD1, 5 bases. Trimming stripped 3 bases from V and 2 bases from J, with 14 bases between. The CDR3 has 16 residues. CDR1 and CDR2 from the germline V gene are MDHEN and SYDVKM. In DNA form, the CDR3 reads TGTGCCAGCAGTTTGGATTGGGGGGAAGCTGGAAACACCATATATTTT. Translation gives CASSLDWGEAGNTIYF.

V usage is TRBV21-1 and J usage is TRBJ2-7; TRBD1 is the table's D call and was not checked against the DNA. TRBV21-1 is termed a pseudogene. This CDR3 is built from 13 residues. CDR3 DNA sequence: TGTGCCAGCAGCAAGACAGTTGTGCACGAGCAGTACGTC. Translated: CASSKTVVHEQYV.

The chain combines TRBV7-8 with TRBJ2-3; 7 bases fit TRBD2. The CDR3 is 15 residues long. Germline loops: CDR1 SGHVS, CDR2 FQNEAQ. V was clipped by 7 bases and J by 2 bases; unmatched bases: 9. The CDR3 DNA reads TGTGCCAGCATAGGTGGGGGGGGATTCACAGATACGCAGTATTTT. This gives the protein CASIGGGGFTDTQYF.

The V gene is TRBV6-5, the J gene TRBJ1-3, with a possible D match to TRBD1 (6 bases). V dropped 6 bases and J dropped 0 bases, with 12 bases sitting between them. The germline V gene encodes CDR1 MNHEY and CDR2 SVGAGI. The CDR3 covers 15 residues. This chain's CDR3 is CASRPDRSSGNTIYF. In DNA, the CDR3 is TGTGCCAGCAGACCAGACAGGAGCTCTGGAAACACCATATATTTT.

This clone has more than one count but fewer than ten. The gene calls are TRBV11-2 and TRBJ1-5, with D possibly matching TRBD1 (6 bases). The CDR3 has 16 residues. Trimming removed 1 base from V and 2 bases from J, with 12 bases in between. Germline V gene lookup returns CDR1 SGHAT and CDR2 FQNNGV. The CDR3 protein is CASSLGPGGGNQPQHF. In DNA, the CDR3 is TGTGCCAGCAGCTTAGGTCCTGGGGGCGGCAATCAGCCCCAGCATTTT. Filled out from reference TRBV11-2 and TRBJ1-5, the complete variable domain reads EAGVAQSPRYKIIEKRQSVAFWCNPISGHATLYWYQQILGQGPKLLIQFQNNGVVDDSQLPKDRFSAERLKGVDSTLKIQPAKLEDSAVYLCASSLGPGGGNQPQHFGDGTRLSIL.

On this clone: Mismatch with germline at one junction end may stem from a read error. The CDR3 DNA is TGTGCCAGCAGCTCTACCTTTGATGGCTACACCTTC. Amino acids: CASSSTFDGYTF. The V and J genes are TRBV5-1 and TRBJ1-2; no definite D call. CDR1 is SGHRS and CDR2 is YFSETQ in the germline V gene. The CDR3 is 12 amino acids.

The CDR3 protein is CASSLAGVGSGNTIYF. In nucleotides, the CDR3 is TGTGCCAGCAGCTTGGCAGGGGTAGGCTCTGGAAACACCATATATTTT. This chain uses TRBV5-4 with TRBJ1-3; tentatively, D is TRBD1 (6 bases). CDR3 size: 16 residues. Trimming left V 0 bases short and J 0 bases short, with 10 bases between. Germline values: CDR1 SGHNT, CDR2 YYREEE (reference sequence).

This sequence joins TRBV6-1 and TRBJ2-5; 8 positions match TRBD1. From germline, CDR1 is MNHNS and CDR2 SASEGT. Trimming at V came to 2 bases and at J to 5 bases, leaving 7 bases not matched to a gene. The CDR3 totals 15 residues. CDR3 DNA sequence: TGTGCCAGCAGTGAACTTCCAGGGGGCAGGGAGACCCAGTACTTC. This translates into CASSELPGGRETQYF.

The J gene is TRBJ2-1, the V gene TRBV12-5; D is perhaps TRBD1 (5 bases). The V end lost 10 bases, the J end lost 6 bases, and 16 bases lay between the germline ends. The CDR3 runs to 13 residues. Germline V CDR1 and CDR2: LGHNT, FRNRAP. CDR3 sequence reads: CANQDIGSNEQFF. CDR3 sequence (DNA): TGTGCTAACCAGGACATCGGATCCAATGAGCAGTTCTTC. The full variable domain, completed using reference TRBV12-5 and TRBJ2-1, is DARVTQTPRHKVTEMGQEVTMRCQPILGHNTVFWYRQTMMQGLELLAYFRNRAPLDDSGMPKDRFSAEMPDATLATLKIQPSEPRDSAVYFCANQDIGSNEQFFGPGTRLTVL.

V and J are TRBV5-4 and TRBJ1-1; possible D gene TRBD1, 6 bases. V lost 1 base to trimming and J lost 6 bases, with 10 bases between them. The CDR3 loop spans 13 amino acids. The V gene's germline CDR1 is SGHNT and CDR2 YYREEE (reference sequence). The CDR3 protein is CASSLTGSAEAFF. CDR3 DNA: TGTGCCAGCAGCTTGACAGGGTCGGCTGAAGCTTTCTTT.